The next 11 T cell receptor beta chains were all read from a single sample in a study of blood T cell repertoires in COVID-19. TCRdb's copy holds only in-frame clones and misses some; the assay was immunoSEQ multiplex PCR. In the table there are about 140,000 clones, 70% to 90% of which are singletons. Sequenced input: peripheral blood. The receptor source for this set is an elderly woman with acute or convalescent COVID-19.

The CDR3 sequence is CASSFGTLVAKAFF. DNA of the CDR3: TGTGCCAGTAGTTTTGGGACACTGGTTGCCAAAGCTTTCTTT. This chain links TRBV19 with TRBJ1-1; possible D gene TRBD1, 6 bases. Germline V CDR1 and CDR2: LNHDA, SQIVND (reference sequence). The V end was cut by 5 bases, the J end by 9 bases, with 19 bases between. There are 14 residues in the CDR3.

This chain joins TRBV2 and TRBJ2-5; 9 bases line up with TRBD2. V lost 2 bases and J lost 1; bases outside the gene matches: 5. The CDR3 is 16 amino acids. Germline CDR1 SNHLY, CDR2 FYNNEI. CDR3 sequence (DNA): TGTGCCAGCAGTGAAAGCGGGGGGACATTCCAAGAGACCCAGTACTTC. It yields the protein CASSESGGTFQETQYF.

This clone was picked up one time. The rearrangement uses TRBV18 and TRBJ1-5; maybe TRBD1 (5 bases). Germline V CDR1 and CDR2: KGHSH, LQKENI. Trimming took 6 bases from V and 1 from J, leaving 7 bases between them. The CDR3 runs to 13 residues. CDR3 amino acids: CASSRDSNQPQHF. CDR3 coding DNA: TGTGCCAGCTCGCGGGACAGCAATCAGCCCCAGCATTTT. Looking up the rest from reference TRBV18 and TRBJ1-5 gives the full variable domain: NAGVMQNPRHLVRRRGQEARLRCSPMKGHSHVYWYRQLPEEGLKFMVYLQKENIIDESGMPKERFSAEFPKEGPSILRIQQVVRGDSAAYFCASSRDSNQPQHFGDGTRLSIL.

The chain combines TRBV29-1 with TRBJ1-2; tentatively, D is TRBD1 (6 bases). In germline, CDR1 is SQVTM, CDR2 ANQGSEA. The V gene lost 7 bases and the J gene lost 1 base, with 10 bases spanning the gap. This CDR3 has 12 residues. As DNA, the CDR3 is TGCAGCGGCGGACAGTTTAACTATGGCTACACCTTC. It specifies CSGGQFNYGYTF. Filled out from reference TRBV29-1 and TRBJ1-2, the complete variable domain reads SAVISQKPSRDICQRGTSLTIQCQVDSQVTMMFWYRQQPGQSLTLIATANQGSEATYESGFVIDKFPISRPNLTFSTLTVSNMSPEDSSIYLCSGGQFNYGYTFGSGTRLTVV.

Here the CDR3 DNA reads TGTGCCAGTAGTAACGACAGAAATTCACCCCTCCACTTT. This encodes CASSNDRNSPLHF. The genes are TRBV19 and TRBJ1-6; maybe TRBD1 (5 bases). This CDR3 region has 13 residues. V was shortened by 4 bases and J by 7 bases, with 8 bases between the two germline ends. In germline, CDR1 is LNHDA, CDR2 SQIVND (reference sequence).

The gene calls are TRBV5-5 and TRBJ2-3; a possible D gene is TRBD2 (6 bases). The germline V gene encodes CDR1 SGHKS and CDR2 YYEKEE (reference sequence). The V gene lost 2 bases and the J gene lost 1 base, with 8 bases spanning the gap. CDR3 size: 14 residues. The CDR3 DNA follows: TGTGCCAGCAGCTTCCCGGGGGGCACAGATACGCAGTATTTT. This codes for CASSFPGGTDTQYF. Based on the CDR3 plus reference TRBV5-5 and TRBJ2-3, the full variable domain is DAGVTQSPTHLIKTRGQQVTLRCSPISGHKSVSWYQQVLGQGPQFIFQYYEKEERGRGNFPDRFSARQFPNYSSELNVNALLLGDSALYLCASSFPGGTDTQYFGPGTRLTVL.

The rearrangement joins TRBV7-9 to TRBJ1-4, with D perhaps TRBD1 (6 bases). The V gene's germline CDR1 is SEHNR and CDR2 FQNEAQ (reference sequence). The CDR3 is 16 amino acids. The germline V and J ends were trimmed by 5 bases and 4 bases, with 17 bases remaining between them. The DNA for the CDR3 is TGTGCCAGCAGCCCCCGCGCGGACAGTCTTAATGAAAAACTGTTTTTT. This sequence encodes CASSPRADSLNEKLFF.

The V gene is TRBV25-1, the J gene TRBJ1-1; D gene unclear. V lost 7 bases, J lost 5 bases, and 14 bases lay in between. This CDR3 region has 13 residues. Germline CDR1 MGHDK, CDR2 SYGVNS. Here the CDR3 DNA reads TGTGCCAGCATCGGAGGACGGGGTACTGAAGCTTTCTTT. Translated, it gives CASIGGRGTEAFF.

CDR3 protein: CASSFKGNYGYTF. The CDR3 DNA follows: TGTGCCAGCAGTTTCAAGGGGAACTATGGCTACACCTTC. V usage is TRBV6-5 and J usage is TRBJ1-2; D possibly corresponds to TRBD1 (5 bases). Per the germline V gene, CDR1 is MNHEY and CDR2 is SVGAGI. This CDR3 has 13 amino acids. Between the trimmed V and J ends, which lost 4 bases and 2 bases, there was a span of 8 bases.

The rearrangement joins TRBV3-1 (or the pseudogene TRBV3-2) to TRBJ2-3; 10 bases are a match to TRBD2. This CDR3 is built from 15 residues. CDR1 is LGHDT, CDR2 YNNKEL, per germline (reference sequence). V was pared by 4 bases and J by 5 bases, with 6 bases of the junction left unmatched. DNA for the CDR3: TGTGCCAGCAGCCTCCGGACTAGCGGATTAGATACGCAGTATTTT. It translates to CASSLRTSGLDTQYF.

This rearrangement joins TRBV10-1 to TRBJ2-1; TRBD2 is a possible D gene (5 bases). Germline V gene lookup returns CDR1 WNHNN and CDR2 SYGVQD (reference sequence). The V end was cut by 4 bases, the J end by 3 bases, with 16 bases between. The CDR3 sequence is 16 residues long. The CDR3 nucleotides read TGCGCCAGCAGTGGAACCGGGGTGGGGTTCTACAATGAGCAGTTCTTC. Protein product: CASSGTGVGFYNEQFF.